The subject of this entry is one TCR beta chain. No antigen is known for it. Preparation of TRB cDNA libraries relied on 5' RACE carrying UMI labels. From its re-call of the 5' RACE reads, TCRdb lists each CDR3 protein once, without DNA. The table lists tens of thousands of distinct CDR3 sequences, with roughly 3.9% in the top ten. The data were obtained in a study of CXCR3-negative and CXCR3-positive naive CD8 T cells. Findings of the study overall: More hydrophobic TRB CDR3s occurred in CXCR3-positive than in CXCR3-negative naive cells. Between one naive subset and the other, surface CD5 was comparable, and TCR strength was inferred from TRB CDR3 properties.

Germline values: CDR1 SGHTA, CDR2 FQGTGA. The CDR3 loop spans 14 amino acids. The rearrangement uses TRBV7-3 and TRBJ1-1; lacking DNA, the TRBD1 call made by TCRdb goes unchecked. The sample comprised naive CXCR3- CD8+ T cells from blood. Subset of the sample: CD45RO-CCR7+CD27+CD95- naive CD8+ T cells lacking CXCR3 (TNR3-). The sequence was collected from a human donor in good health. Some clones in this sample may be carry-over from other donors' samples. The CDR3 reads CASSSTGVNTEAFF.